Below, one T cell receptor beta chain is given with its context. The data originate from a study of blood T cell repertoires in COVID-19. Whole-study context: Donors in the United States, Italy and Spain gave samples during acute or convalescent COVID-19.

Authors' methods: Reference gene primer amplification yielded estimated nucleated cell counts. Sequencing used immunoSEQ multiplex PCR; TCRdb keeps in-frame clones, though not all of them. The V and J calls and clone size were taken over from that table, and D and trimming were inferred from the DNA. The profile shows under 250,000 clones, around 88% of them singletons. Between the trimmed V and J ends, which lost 5 bases and 8 bases, there was a span of 18 bases. The CDR3 loop spans 15 amino acids. Germline lookup yields CDR1 MNHEY and CDR2 SVGAGI. The clonotype comes from a woman aged 25 to 39 with COVID-19, enrolled during active disease. The sequenced sample consisted of peripheral blood. The V gene is TRBV6-5, the J gene TRBJ1-4; maybe TRBD1 (5 bases). CDR3 sequence: CASSTQGGSREKLFF. In DNA form, the CDR3 reads TGTGCCAGCAGTACCCAGGGAGGTTCGCGGGAAAAACTGTTTTTT.